Listed below are T cell receptor beta chains from one sample, sequenced in a study of tumor-infiltrating lymphocytes in primary liver carcinoma. TCRdb itself ran the multiplex PCR reads through MiXCR, one entry per CDR3 protein. The sample has 99,000 or so distinct CDR3 sequences, 69% seen once. The specimen sequenced was liver tumor tissue from sampling region 5. The receptors originated from a woman aged 55-70 years with primary liver carcinoma and hepatitis B virus infection. CDR3s include the opening cysteine and the closing phenylalanine or tryptophan. Fields, in order: V gene, clone size, D gene, J gene, CDR3 protein, CDR3 DNA. A D gene is named only where the DNA matches it firmly. Clone size, where shown, is once, few, many, or a class for clones that have expanded.

TRBV20-1,.,.,TRBJ2-3,CSARGVTDTQYF,TGCAGTGCTAGAGGGGTGACAGATACGCAGTATTTT
TRBV11-2,.,.,TRBJ2-7,CASSREGGGTYERSF,TGTGCCAGCAGCCGAGAGGGGGGGGGCACCTACGAGCGGTCCTTC
TRBV11-2,.,.,TRBJ1-4,CASSFRTWANEKLFF,TGTGCCAGCAGCTTCCGGACATGGGCTAATGAAAAACTGTTTTTT
TRBV29-1,.,TRBD2,TRBJ2-3,CSIKLLAGADTQYF,TGCAGCATTAAGTTGCTAGCGGGAGCAGATACGCAGTATTTT
TRBV11-2,.,.,TRBJ1-2,CTSSLEHTNYDYTF,TGTACCAGCAGCTTAGAGCATACTAACTATGACTACACCTTC
TRBV7-8,.,.,TRBJ2-3,CVSSLSGQVGQPQYF,TGTGTCAGCAGCTTATCGGGACAAGTTGGCCAGCCCCAGTATTTT
TRBV6-9,once,.,TRBJ1-1,CARPFGGNTEAFF,TGTGCCCGCCCCTTCGGGGGTAACACTGAAGCCTTCTTT
TRBV15,few,TRBD1,TRBJ2-1,CATSTGTGSYNEQFF,TGTGCCACCAGCACCGGGACAGGTTCCTACAATGAGCAGTTCTTC
TRBV5-6,many,.,TRBJ1-2,CASSYGTPNYGYTF,TGTGCCAGCAGCTACGGGACACCAAACTATGGCTACACCTTC
TRBV25-1,.,.,TRBJ1-1,CASSAYGRVNTEAFF,TGTGCCAGCAGTGCATATGGGAGGGTGAACACTGAAGCTTTCTTT
TRBV11-3,medium-sized,.,TRBJ2-1,CASSPRARSSYNEQFF,TGTGCCAGCAGCCCGAGGGCTCGATCCTCCTACAATGAGCAGTTCTTC
TRBV6-5,many,.,TRBJ2-7,CASSYSSPSRYEQYF,TGCGCCAGCAGTTACTCGAGTCCTAGCAGGTACGAGCAGTACTTC